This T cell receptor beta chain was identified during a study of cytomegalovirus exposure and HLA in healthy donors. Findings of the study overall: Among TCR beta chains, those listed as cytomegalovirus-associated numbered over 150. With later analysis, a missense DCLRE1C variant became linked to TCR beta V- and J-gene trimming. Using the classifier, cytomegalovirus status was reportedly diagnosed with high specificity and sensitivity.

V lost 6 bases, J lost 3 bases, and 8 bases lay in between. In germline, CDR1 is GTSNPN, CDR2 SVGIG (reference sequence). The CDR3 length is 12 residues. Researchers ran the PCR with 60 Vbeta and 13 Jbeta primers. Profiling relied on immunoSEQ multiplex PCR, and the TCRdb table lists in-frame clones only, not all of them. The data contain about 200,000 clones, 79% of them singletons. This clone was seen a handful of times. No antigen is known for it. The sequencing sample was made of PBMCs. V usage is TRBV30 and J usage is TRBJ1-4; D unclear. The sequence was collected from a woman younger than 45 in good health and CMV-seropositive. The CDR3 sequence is CACSQANEKLFF. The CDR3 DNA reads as TGTGCCTGTTCGCAGGCTAATGAAAAACTGTTTTTT.